This TCR beta chain was identified during a study of tumor-infiltrating lymphocytes in localized non-small cell lung cancer. Libraries were prepared by immunoSEQ multiplex PCR; TCRdb keeps only in-frame clonotypes and omits some of them. Here the sample spans about 9,700 clones, almost 80% being singletons. The germline V gene has CDR1 KGHSH and CDR2 LQKENI. The V and J ends lost 4 bases and 6 bases respectively, with 12 bases between them. This CDR3 region has 14 residues. The chain has TRBV18 and TRBJ2-2; weak D call: TRBD1 (5 bases). The material sequenced was lung tumor tissue. This clonotype originated in a human donor with non-small cell lung cancer. CDR3: CASSRLRGSGELFF. For the CDR3, the DNA is TGTGCCAGCTCACGCCTAAGGGGATCCGGGGAGCTGTTTTTT.